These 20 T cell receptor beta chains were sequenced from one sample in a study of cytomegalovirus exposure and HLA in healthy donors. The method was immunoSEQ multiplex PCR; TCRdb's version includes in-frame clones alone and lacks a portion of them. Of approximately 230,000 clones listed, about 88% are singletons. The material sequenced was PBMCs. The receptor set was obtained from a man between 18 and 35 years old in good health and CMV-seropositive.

The CDR3 DNA reads TGTGCCAGCAGCTTAAACGGGAATGAGCAGTTCTTC. Its translation is CASSLNGNEQFF. The chain employs TRBV11-3 and TRBJ2-1; D not resolved. V lost 2 bases, J lost 7 bases, and 6 bases lay in between. The germline gives CDR1 SGHNT, CDR2 YENEEA. There are 12 residues in the CDR3. Filled out from reference TRBV11-3 and TRBJ2-1, the complete variable domain reads EAGVVQSPRYKIIEKKQPVAFWCNPISGHNTLYWYLQNLGQGPELLIRYENEEAVDDSQLPKDRFSAERLKGVDSTLKIQPAELGDSAVYLCASSLNGNEQFFGPGTRLTVL.

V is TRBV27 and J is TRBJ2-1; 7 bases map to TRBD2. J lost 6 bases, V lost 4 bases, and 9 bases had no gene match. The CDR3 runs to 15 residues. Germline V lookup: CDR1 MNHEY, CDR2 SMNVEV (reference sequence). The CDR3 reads CASSSGLGRSNEQFF. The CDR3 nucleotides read TGTGCCAGCAGTTCAGGACTAGGCCGTTCCAATGAGCAGTTCTTC.

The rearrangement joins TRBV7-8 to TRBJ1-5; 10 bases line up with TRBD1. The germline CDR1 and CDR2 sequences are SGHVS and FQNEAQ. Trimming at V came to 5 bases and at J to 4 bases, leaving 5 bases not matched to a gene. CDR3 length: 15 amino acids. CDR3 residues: CASSRQGAGNQPQHF. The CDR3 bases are TGTGCCAGCAGCAGACAGGGGGCGGGAAATCAGCCCCAGCATTTT.

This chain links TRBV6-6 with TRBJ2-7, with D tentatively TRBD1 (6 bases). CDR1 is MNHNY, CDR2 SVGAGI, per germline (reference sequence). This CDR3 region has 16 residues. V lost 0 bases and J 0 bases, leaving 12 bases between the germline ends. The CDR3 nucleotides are TGTGCCAGCAGTTACTCGAAACAGGGCGGCTCCTACGAGCAGTACTTC. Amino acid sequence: CASSYSKQGGSYEQYF.

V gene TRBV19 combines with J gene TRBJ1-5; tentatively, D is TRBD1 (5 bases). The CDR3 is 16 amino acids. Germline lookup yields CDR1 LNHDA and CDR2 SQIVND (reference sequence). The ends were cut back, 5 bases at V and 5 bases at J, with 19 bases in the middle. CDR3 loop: CASSPWTLFRDQPQHF. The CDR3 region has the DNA TGTGCCAGTAGTCCCTGGACACTCTTCCGAGATCAGCCCCAGCATTTT.

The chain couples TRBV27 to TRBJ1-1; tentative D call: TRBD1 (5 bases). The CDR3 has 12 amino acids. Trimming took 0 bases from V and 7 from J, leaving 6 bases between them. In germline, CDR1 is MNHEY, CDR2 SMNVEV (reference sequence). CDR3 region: CASSLSGGEAFF. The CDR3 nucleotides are TGTGCCAGCAGTTTATCGGGGGGTGAAGCTTTCTTT.

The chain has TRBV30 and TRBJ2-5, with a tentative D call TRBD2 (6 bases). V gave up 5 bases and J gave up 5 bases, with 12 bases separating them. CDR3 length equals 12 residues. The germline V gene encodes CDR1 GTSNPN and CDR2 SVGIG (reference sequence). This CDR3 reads CAWSTSFETQYF. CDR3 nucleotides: TGTGCCTGGTCGACTAGTTTCGAGACCCAGTACTTC.

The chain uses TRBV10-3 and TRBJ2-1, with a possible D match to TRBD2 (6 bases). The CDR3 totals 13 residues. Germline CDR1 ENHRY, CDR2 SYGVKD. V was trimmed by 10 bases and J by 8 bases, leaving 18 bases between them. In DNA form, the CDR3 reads TGTGCCAGCACCTCGGAGGGCCGGGATGAGCAGTTCTTC. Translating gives CASTSEGRDEQFF.

DNA of the CDR3: TGTGCCAGCAGCGCTAACAGGGAGTTCGGAAACACCATATATTTT. Amino acids: CASSANREFGNTIYF. The chain joins TRBV13 to TRBJ1-3, with D maybe TRBD1 (6 bases). The germline V gene has CDR1 PRHDT and CDR2 FYEKMQ (reference sequence). Trimming removed 5 bases at V and 4 bases at J, with 15 bases between. This CDR3 spans 15 amino acids.

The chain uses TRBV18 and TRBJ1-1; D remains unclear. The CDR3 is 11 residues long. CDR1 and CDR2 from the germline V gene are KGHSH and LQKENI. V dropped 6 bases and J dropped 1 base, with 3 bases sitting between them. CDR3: CASSENTEAFF. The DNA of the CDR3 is TGTGCCAGCTCCGAGAACACTGAAGCTTTCTTT.

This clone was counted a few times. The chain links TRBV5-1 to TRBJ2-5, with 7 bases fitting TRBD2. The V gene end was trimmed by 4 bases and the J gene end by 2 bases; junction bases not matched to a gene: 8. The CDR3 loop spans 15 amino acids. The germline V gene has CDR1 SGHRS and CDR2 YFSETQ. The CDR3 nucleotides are TGCGCCAGCAGCCTCACTAGCGCGAAACAAGAGACCCAGTACTTC. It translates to CASSLTSAKQETQYF.

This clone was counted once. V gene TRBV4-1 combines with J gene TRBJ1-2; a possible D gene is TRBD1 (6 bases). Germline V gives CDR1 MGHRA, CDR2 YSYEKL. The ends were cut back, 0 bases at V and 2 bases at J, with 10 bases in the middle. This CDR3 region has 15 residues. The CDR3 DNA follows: TGCGCCAGCAGCCAAGATACAGGGTGGAACTATGGCTACACCTTC. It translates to CASSQDTGWNYGYTF.

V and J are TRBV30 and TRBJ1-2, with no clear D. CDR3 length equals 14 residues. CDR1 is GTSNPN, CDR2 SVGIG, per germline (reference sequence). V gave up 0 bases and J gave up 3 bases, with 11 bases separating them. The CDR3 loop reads CAWSVRTGYYGYTF. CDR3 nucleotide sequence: TGTGCCTGGAGTGTCCGAACTGGATACTATGGCTACACCTTC. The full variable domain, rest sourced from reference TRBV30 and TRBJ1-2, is SQTIHQWPATLVQPVGSPLSLECTVEGTSNPNLYWYRQAAGRGLQLLFYSVGIGQISSEVPQNLSASRPQDRQFILSSKKLLLSDSGFYLCAWSVRTGYYGYTFGSGTRLTVV.

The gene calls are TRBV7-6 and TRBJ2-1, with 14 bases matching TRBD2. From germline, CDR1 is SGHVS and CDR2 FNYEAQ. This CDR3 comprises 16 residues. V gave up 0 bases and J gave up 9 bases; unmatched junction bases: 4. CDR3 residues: CASSLASGLAGVEQFF. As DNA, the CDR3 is TGTGCCAGCAGCTTAGCCTCGGGACTAGCGGGAGTTGAGCAGTTCTTC.

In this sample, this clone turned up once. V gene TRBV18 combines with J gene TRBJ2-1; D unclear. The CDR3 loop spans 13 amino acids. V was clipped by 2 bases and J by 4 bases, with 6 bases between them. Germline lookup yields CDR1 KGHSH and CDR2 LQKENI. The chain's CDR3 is CASSPVQYNEQFF. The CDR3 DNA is TGTGCCAGCTCACCAGTACAATACAATGAGCAGTTCTTC.

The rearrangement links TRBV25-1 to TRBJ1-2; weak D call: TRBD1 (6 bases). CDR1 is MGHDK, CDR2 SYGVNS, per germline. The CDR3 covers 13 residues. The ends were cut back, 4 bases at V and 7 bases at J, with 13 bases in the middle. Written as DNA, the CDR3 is TGTGCCAGCAGTGCGGACAGTCGCCGTGGCTACACCTTC. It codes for CASSADSRRGYTF.

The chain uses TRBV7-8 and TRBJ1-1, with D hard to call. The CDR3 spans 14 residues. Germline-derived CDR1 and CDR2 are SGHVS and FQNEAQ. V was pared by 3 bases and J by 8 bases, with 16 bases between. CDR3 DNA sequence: TGTGCCAGCAGCTTTTACGACGTTCGGGAGGAAGCTTTCTTT. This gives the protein CASSFYDVREEAFF.

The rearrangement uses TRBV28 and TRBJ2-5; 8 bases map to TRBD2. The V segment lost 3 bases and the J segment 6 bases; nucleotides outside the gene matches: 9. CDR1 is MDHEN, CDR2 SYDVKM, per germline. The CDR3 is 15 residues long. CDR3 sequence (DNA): TGTGCCAGCAGTTTCGGAGCGGGAGATCGGAAGACCCAGTACTTC. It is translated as CASSFGAGDRKTQYF.

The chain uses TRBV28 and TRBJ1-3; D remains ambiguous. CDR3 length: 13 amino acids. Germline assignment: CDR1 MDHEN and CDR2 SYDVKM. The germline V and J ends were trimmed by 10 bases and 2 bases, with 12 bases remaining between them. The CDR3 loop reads CATTQQPGNTIYF. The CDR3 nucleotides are TGTGCCACCACACAGCAGCCTGGAAACACCATATATTTT.

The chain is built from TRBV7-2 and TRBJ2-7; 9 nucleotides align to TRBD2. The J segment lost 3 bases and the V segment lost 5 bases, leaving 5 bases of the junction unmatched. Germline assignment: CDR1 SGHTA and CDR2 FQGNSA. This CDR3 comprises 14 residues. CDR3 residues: CASSQAGGGYEQYF. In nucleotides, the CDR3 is TGTGCCAGCAGCCAAGCGGGAGGAGGCTACGAGCAGTACTTC.